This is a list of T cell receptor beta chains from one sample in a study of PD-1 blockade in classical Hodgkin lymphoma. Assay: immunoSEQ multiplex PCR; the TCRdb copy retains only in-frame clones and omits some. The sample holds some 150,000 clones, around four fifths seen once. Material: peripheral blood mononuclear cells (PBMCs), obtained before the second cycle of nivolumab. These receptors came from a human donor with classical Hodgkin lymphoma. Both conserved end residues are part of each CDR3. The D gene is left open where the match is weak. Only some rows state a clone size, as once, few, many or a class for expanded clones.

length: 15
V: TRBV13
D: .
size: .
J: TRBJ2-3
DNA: TGTGCCAGCAGCCGCCTAGGGACCTGGGGAGATACGCAGTATTTT
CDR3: CASSRLGTWGDTQYF

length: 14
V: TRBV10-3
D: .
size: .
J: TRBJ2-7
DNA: TGTGCCATCAGTTCCTCCCATGACAGTACCGAGCAGTACTTC
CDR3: CAISSSHDSTEQYF

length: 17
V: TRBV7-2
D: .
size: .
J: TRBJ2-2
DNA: TGTGCCAGCAGCCCCCTGGGGGGGCGACCGAACACCGGGGAGCTGTTTTTT
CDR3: CASSPLGGRPNTGELFF

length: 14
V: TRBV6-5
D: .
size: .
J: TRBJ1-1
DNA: TGTGCCAGCAGTCCACAGGGTTTCGGGACTGAAGCTTTCTTT
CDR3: CASSPQGFGTEAFF

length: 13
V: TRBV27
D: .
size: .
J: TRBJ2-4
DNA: TGTGCCAGCAGTTATCTACAGGGAGGCATTCAGTACTTC
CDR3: CASSYLQGGIQYF

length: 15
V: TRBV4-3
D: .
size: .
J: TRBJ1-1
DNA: TGCGCCAGCAGCCAATACGGCAGCCCGAACACTGAAGCTTTCTTT
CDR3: CASSQYGSPNTEAFF

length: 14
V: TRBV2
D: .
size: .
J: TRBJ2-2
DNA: TGTGCCAGTAGAGCCGCCGAGGGCACCGGGGAGCTGTTTTTT
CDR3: CASRAAEGTGELFF

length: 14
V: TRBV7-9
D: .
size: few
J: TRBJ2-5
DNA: TGTGCCAGCAGCACCGCGACGGGGTGGGAGACCCAGTACTTC
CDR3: CASSTATGWETQYF

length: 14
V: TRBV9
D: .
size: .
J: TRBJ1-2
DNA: TGTGCCAGCAGTGCACCTGGACTGTTTTATGGCTACACCTTC
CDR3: CASSAPGLFYGYTF

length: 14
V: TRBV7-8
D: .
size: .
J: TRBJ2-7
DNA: TGTGCCAGCAGCTTAGCGAGGCCGGAGTTCGAGCAGTACTTC
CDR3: CASSLARPEFEQYF

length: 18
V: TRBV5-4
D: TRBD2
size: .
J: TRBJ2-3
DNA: TGTGCCAGCAGCTTAGGGGCTAGCGGGGTACTAGGCACAGATACGCAGTATTTT
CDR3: CASSLGASGVLGTDTQYF

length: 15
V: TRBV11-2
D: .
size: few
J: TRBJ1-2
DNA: TGTGCCAGCAGCTTTAGTATTGGGGGCGAGTATGGCTACACCTTC
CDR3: CASSFSIGGEYGYTF

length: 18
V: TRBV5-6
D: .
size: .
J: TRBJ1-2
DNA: TGTGCCAGCAGCTTGGCCGTCCGGACAGTAGGGGCCCGTGGGGGCTACACCTTC
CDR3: CASSLAVRTVGARGGYTF

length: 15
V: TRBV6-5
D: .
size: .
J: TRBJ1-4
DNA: TGTGCCAGCAGTTACAGCGGCTCAAGACTGGAAAAACTGTTTTTT
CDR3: CASSYSGSRLEKLFF

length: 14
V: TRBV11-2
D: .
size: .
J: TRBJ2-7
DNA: TGTGTCAGCAGCTTGTCGACAGCTACCTACGAGCAGTACTTC
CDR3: CVSSLSTATYEQYF

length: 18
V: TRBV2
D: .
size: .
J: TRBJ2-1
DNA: TGTGCCAGCAGTGAAGTTGGTGTGGGGTTCCCCACTCGCAATGAGCAGTTCTTC
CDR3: CASSEVGVGFPTRNEQFF